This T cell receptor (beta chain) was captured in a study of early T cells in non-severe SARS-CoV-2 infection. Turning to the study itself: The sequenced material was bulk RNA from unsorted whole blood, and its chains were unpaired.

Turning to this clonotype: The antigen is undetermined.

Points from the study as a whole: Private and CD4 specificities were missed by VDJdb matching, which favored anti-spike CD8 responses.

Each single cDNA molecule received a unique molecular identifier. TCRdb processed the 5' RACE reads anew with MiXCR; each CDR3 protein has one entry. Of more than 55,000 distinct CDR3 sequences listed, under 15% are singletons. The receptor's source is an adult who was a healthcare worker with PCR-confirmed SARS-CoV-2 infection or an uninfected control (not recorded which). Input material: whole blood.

The CDR3 bases are TGCGCCAGCAGCTTCGGGACAGGGAGCGACACAGATACGCAGTATTTT. Encoded protein: CASSFGTGSDTDTQYF. This rearrangement joins TRBV5-1 to TRBJ2-3, with TRBD1 matching over 9 bases. Trimming removed 2 bases from V and 2 bases from J; junction bases left unmatched: 6. Looked up from germline, CDR1 is SGHRS and CDR2 is YFSETQ. This CDR3 comprises 16 residues. The whole variable domain, filled in from reference TRBV5-1 and TRBJ2-3, reads KAGVTQTPRYLIKTRGQQVTLSCSPISGHRSVSWYQQTPGQGLQFLFEYFSETQRNKGNFPGRFSGRQFSNSRSEMNVSTLELGDSALYLCASSFGTGSDTDTQYFGPGTRLTVL.